The subject of this entry is one TCR beta chain. Its antigen remains unknown. The data originate from a study of shared clonotypes between healthy human individuals. Background on the study: For every donor, three CD4 naive, three CD4 memory, two CD8 naive and one CD8 memory plates were used.

Findings and limits, study-wide: Sharing of clonotypes among donors was expected to vary with sequencing depth.

Deep was the level at which the assay was run. The method was immunoSEQ multiplex PCR; TCRdb's version includes in-frame clones alone and lacks a portion of them. The top ten clones hold approximately 1.1% of a sample with 1.4 million to 1.5 million clones, roughly 97% of them seen once. Trimming left V 3 bases short and J 0 bases short, with 15 bases between. The CDR3 sequence is 18 residues long. Germline CDR1 reads MGHRA; CDR2 reads YSYEKL. The sequencing sample was made of naive CD4+ T cells sorted from blood. Subset defined: CD45RA+ positively selected. This receptor was taken from a man aged 25-40 years in good health. This chain links TRBV4-1 with TRBJ2-6; D is unresolved. CDR3 in DNA: TGCGCCAGCAGCCACCTCGAGCGTAGTCACTCTGGGGCCAACGTCCTGACTTTC. Its translation: CASSHLERSHSGANVLTF.